The 20 T cell receptor beta chains in this list originate from one sample, sequenced in a study of cytomegalovirus exposure and HLA in healthy donors. 60 Vbeta and 13 Jbeta primers were used in PCR. This table comes from immunoSEQ multiplex PCR, and its TCRdb copy is limited to in-frame clones, with some not included. The sample has 110,000 or so clones, approximately 80% seen once. The sequencing input was PBMCs. The receptor set was obtained from a man aged 50 to 59 in good health and CMV-seropositive.

The genes are TRBV6-5 and TRBJ1-2, with D unresolved. V was cut by 2 bases and J by 4 bases, with 14 bases left in between. Germline V lookup: CDR1 MNHEY, CDR2 SVGAGI. This CDR3 is built from 15 residues. The chain's CDR3 is CASSYPSGGIYGYTF. CDR3 DNA: TGTGCCAGCAGTTACCCCTCGGGCGGGATCTATGGCTACACCTTC.

The gene calls are TRBV5-4 and TRBJ2-1; tentatively, D is TRBD2 (5 bases). V lost 4 bases and J lost 6, with 17 bases in between. There are 15 residues in the CDR3. CDR1 is SGHNT, CDR2 YYREEE, per germline (reference sequence). CDR3: CASSAGIPGGNEQFF. The CDR3 coding sequence is TGTGCCAGCAGCGCCGGGATCCCGGGTGGCAATGAGCAGTTCTTC. Filled out from reference TRBV5-4 and TRBJ2-1, the complete variable domain reads ETGVTQSPTHLIKTRGQQVTLRCSSQSGHNTVSWYQQALGQGPQFIFQYYREEENGRGNFPPRFSGLQFPNYSSELNVNALELDDSALYLCASSAGIPGGNEQFFGPGTRLTVL.

The chain uses TRBV7-2 and TRBJ2-5; TRBD1 might be the D (7 bases). The CDR3 runs 16 residues. The germline V and J ends were trimmed by 5 bases and 5 bases, with 21 bases remaining between them. Germline V lookup: CDR1 SGHTA, CDR2 FQGNSA. The DNA for the CDR3 is TGTGCCAGCAGCCCCCAGGGGGGAGCCGTTGGGGAGACCCAGTACTTC. This sequence encodes CASSPQGGAVGETQYF.

CDR3 sequence: CASSAEAGGQYNEQFF. In nucleotides, the CDR3 is TGTGCCAGCAGCGCTGAAGCGGGGGGGCAGTACAATGAGCAGTTCTTC. The chain carries TRBV9 and TRBJ2-1, with 10 bases matching TRBD2. Unmatched junction bases numbered 7, after V lost 3 bases and J lost 4 bases. The germline V gene encodes CDR1 SGDLS and CDR2 YYNGEE. The CDR3 consists of 16 residues. The whole variable domain, remainder taken from reference TRBV9 and TRBJ2-1, is DSGVTQTPKHLITATGQRVTLRCSPRSGDLSVYWYQQSLDQGLQFLIQYYNGEERAKGNILERFSAQQFPDLHSELNLSSLELGDSALYFCASSAEAGGQYNEQFFGPGTRLTVL.

Written as DNA, the CDR3 is TGTGCCAGCAGTGTGGGACTAGCGGGAGAGGGTGAGCAGTTCTTC. As protein: CASSVGLAGEGEQFF. This sequence joins TRBV6-4 and TRBJ2-1; 14 bases agree with TRBD2. Per germline, CDR1 MRHNA and CDR2 SNTAGT. The CDR3 is 15 amino acids. Trimming removed 4 bases from V and 9 bases from J; junction bases left unmatched: 5.

V is TRBV2 and J is TRBJ1-5; no clear D gene. Trimming took 3 bases from V and 5 from J, leaving 11 bases between them. The germline gives CDR1 SNHLY, CDR2 FYNNEI. This CDR3 is 14 amino acids long. CDR3: CASSDQTPYQPQHF. CDR3 in DNA: TGTGCCAGCAGTGATCAGACACCGTATCAGCCCCAGCATTTT.

J is TRBJ2-1 and V is TRBV9; the D gene is possibly TRBD1 (6 bases). The V and J ends lost 0 bases and 5 bases respectively, with 18 bases between them. This CDR3 is built from 17 residues. The germline gives CDR1 SGDLS, CDR2 YYNGEE. CDR3 sequence: CASSVAIRTEINNEQFF. In DNA, the CDR3 is TGTGCCAGCAGCGTAGCTATTCGGACAGAGATCAACAATGAGCAGTTCTTC.

The genes are TRBV9 and TRBJ2-3; TRBD2 agrees at 7 bases. CDR1 is SGDLS and CDR2 is YYNGEE in the germline V gene. This CDR3 comprises 16 residues. V shed 3 bases, J shed 4 bases, and the junction held 11 bases outside the gene matches. The CDR3 nucleotides are TGTGCCAGCAGCGCTACAGCGGGAACGCCCCCAGATACGCAGTATTTT. Encoded protein: CASSATAGTPPDTQYF.

The chain employs TRBV27 and TRBJ2-7, with 7 bases fitting TRBD1. With 5 bases clipped from V and 0 bases from J, the junction kept 10 bases outside the gene matches. The CDR3 is made up of 16 amino acids. Germline assignment: CDR1 MNHEY and CDR2 SMNVEV (reference sequence). CDR3 loop: CASSPAGTDHSYEQYF. CDR3 in DNA: TGTGCCAGCAGTCCGGCTGGGACAGATCACTCCTACGAGCAGTACTTC.

Only a few counts were recorded for this clone. The chain carries TRBV2 and TRBJ2-1; the D gene is possibly TRBD1 (6 bases). The germline V and J ends were trimmed by 6 bases and 7 bases, with 13 bases remaining between them. Germline CDR1 and CDR2: SNHLY and FYNNEI. This CDR3 has 13 amino acids. The CDR3 coding sequence is TGTGCCAGCAGACAGGGTCTGGAGAATGAGCAGTTCTTC. Amino acids: CASRQGLENEQFF.

Here the CDR3 reads CASSPRDSPYNSPLHF. CDR3 bases: TGTGCCAGCAGCCCCCGGGACAGCCCCTATAATTCACCCCTCCACTTT. The chain employs TRBV9 and TRBJ1-6, with 7 bases lining up with TRBD1. V lost 4 bases to trimming and J lost 2 bases; unmatched junction nucleotides: 6. Germline assignment: CDR1 SGDLS and CDR2 YYNGEE. The CDR3 loop spans 16 amino acids.

The V gene is TRBV5-8, the J gene TRBJ2-1; D gene ambiguous. Trimming removed 2 bases from V and 5 bases from J, with 5 bases in between. The V gene's germline CDR1 is SGHTS and CDR2 YDEGEE. This CDR3 is built from 12 residues. The CDR3 here is CASSLFNNEQFF. Here the CDR3 DNA reads TGTGCCAGCAGCTTATTCAACAATGAGCAGTTCTTC.

This clone turned up a few times. The V and J genes are TRBV7-6 and TRBJ1-1; no clear D gene. The CDR3 is 16 residues long. The V gene's germline CDR1 is SGHVS and CDR2 FNYEAQ. The ends were cut back, 3 bases at V and 1 base at J, with 15 bases in the middle. The CDR3 spells CASSFDPGRWNTEAFF. CDR3 DNA: TGTGCCAGCAGCTTTGACCCGGGGAGGTGGAACACTGAAGCTTTCTTT.

This clone has only a few counts. The V call is TRBV5-1, the J call TRBJ2-3; D ambiguous. There are 14 residues in the CDR3. The V end lost 4 bases, the J end lost 7 bases, and 16 bases lay between the germline ends. The germline CDR1 and CDR2 sequences are SGHRS and YFSETQ. In DNA, the CDR3 is TGCGCCAGCAGCCCGACTGATAACCTCTATACGCAGTATTTT. Protein product: CASSPTDNLYTQYF.

V and J are TRBV4-3 and TRBJ2-6; 8 bases line up with TRBD1. Germline loops: CDR1 LGHNA, CDR2 YSLEER. The V segment lost 4 bases and the J segment 2 bases; nucleotides outside the gene matches: 16. The CDR3 runs 20 residues. In nucleotides, the CDR3 is TGCGCCAGCAGCCCCTATTCGGGCAGGGGGCGCGTCCCTGGGGCCAACGTCCTGACTTTC. Encoded protein: CASSPYSGRGRVPGANVLTF.

The count of this clone is one. This chain links TRBV19 with TRBJ1-5; no reliable D call. Germline V CDR1 and CDR2: LNHDA, SQIVND (reference sequence). The CDR3 has 15 residues. The V end was cut by 3 bases, the J end by 6 bases, with 15 bases between. The DNA of the CDR3 is TGTGCCAGTAGTATGGAAGGCGGACTATTTCAGCCCCAGCATTTT. Amino acids: CASSMEGGLFQPQHF.

The V and J genes are TRBV7-9 and TRBJ2-5; possible D gene TRBD1, 6 bases. TRBJ2-7 matches the DNA end more closely, so the J call is doubtful. The CDR3 has 12 residues. From germline, CDR1 is SEHNR and CDR2 FQNEAQ (reference sequence). The CDR3 protein is CASSPTGFEQYF. In DNA, the CDR3 is TGTGCCAGCAGCCCTACAGGGTTCGAGCAGTACTTC.

The rearrangement joins TRBV28 to TRBJ1-2, with 10 bases matching TRBD1. This CDR3 is built from 14 residues. V dropped 6 bases and J dropped 4; count of bases not matched to a gene: 5. Germline-derived CDR1 and CDR2 are MDHEN and SYDVKM. CDR3 in amino acids: CASRTGTGAYGYTF. In nucleotides, the CDR3 is TGTGCCAGCAGGACCGGGACAGGGGCCTATGGCTACACCTTC.

This clone was seen more than once but under ten times. The V call is TRBV6-1, the J call TRBJ2-2; D is ambiguous. The CDR3 is 12 amino acids. Germline V lookup: CDR1 MNHNS, CDR2 SASEGT. V lost 11 bases and J 3 bases, leaving 10 bases between the germline ends. The CDR3, as DNA: TGTGCCTCGGAACGGGACACCGGGGAGCTGTTTTTT. This codes for CASERDTGELFF.

This clone has a handful of counts. This chain uses TRBV28 with TRBJ2-7, with TRBD1 as a possible D gene (6 bases). V gave up 4 bases and J gave up 5 bases, with 21 bases separating them. The CDR3 is 16 amino acids. Germline V gene sequence: CDR1 MDHEN, CDR2 SYDVKM. In nucleotides, the CDR3 is TGTGCCAGCAGTTCCGTATTGAACAGGGTGGCTGACGAGCAGTACTTC. Its translation is CASSSVLNRVADEQYF.